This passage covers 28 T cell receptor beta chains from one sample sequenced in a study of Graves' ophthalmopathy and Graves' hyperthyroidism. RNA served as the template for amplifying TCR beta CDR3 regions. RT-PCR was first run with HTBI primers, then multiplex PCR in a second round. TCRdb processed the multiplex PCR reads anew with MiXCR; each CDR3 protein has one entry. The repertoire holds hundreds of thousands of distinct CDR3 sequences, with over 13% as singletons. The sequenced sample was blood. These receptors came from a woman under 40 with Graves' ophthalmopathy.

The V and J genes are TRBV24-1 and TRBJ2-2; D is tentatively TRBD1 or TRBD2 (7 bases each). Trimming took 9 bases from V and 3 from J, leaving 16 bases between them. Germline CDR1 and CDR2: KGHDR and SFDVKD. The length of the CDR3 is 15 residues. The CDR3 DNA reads TGTGCCACCCAGGGGAGGGGGCTTTACACCGGGGAGCTGTTTTTT. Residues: CATQGRGLYTGELFF.

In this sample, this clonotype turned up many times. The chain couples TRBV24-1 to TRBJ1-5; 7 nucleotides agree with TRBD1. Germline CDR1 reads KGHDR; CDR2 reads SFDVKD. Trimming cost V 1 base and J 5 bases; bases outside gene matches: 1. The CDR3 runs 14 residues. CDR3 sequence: CATSDLGTDQPQHF. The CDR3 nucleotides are TGTGCCACCAGTGATTTAGGGACAGATCAGCCCCAGCATTTT.

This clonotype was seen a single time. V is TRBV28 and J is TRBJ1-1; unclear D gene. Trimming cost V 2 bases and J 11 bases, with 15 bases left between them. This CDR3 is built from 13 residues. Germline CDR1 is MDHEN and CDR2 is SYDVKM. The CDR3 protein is CASSLSRPFVAFF. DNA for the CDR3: TGTGCCAGCAGTTTAAGCCGACCTTTTGTTGCTTTCTTT.

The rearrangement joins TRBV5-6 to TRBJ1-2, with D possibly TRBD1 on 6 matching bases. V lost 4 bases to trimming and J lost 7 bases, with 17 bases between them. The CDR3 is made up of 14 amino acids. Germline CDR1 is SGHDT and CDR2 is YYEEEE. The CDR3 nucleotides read TGTGCCAGCAGCCACCTTGAGGGGGTGGGTGGCTACACCTTC. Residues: CASSHLEGVGGYTF.

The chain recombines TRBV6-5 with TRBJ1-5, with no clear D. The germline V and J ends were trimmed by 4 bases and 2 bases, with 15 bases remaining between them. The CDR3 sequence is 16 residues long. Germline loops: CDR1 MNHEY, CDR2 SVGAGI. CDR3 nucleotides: TGTGCCAGCAGTTTTGGTCCCGGGGTACGCAATCAGCCCCAGCATTTT. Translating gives CASSFGPGVRNQPQHF.

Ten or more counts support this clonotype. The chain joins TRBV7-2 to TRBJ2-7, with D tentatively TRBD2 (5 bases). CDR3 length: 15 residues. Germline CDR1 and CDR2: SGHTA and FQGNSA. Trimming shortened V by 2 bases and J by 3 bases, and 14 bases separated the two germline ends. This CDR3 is CASSLKRQTNYEQYF. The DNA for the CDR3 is TGTGCCAGCAGCTTAAAGCGGCAGACTAACTACGAGCAGTACTTC.

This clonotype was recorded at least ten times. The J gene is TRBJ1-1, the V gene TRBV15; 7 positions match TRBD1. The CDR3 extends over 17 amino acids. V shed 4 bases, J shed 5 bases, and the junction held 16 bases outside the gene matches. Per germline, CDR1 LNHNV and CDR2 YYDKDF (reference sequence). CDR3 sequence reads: CATSTERPTGRRTEAFF. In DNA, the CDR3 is TGTGCCACCAGCACAGAGCGCCCGACAGGGCGAAGAACTGAAGCTTTCTTT.

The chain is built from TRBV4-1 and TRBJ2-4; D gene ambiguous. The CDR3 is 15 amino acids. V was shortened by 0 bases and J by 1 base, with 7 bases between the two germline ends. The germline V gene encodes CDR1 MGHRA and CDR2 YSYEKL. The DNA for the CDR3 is TGCGCCAGCAGCCAAGATCCAAGGGCCAAAAACATTCAGTACTTC. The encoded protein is CASSQDPRAKNIQYF.

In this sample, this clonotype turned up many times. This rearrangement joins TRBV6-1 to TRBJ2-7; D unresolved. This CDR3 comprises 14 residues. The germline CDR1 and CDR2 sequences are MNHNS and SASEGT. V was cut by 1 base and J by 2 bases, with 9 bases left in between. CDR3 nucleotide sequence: TGTGCCAGCAGTGAAGAGCTTGCACCCTACGAGCAGTACTTC. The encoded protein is CASSEELAPYEQYF.

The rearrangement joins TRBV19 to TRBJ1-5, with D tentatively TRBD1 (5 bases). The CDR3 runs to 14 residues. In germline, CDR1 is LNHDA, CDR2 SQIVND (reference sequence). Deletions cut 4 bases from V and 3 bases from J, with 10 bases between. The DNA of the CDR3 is TGTGCCAGTAGTAGGGAGACAGCCAATCAGCCCCAGCATTTT. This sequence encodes CASSRETANQPQHF.

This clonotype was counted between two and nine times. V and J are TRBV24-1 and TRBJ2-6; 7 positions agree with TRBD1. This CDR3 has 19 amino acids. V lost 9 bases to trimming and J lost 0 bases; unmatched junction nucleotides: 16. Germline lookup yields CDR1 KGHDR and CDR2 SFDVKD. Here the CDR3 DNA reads TGTGCCACCTCATGCCTCCGGGACAGAGACTACTCTGGGGCCAACGTCCTGACTTTC. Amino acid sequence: CATSCLRDRDYSGANVLTF.

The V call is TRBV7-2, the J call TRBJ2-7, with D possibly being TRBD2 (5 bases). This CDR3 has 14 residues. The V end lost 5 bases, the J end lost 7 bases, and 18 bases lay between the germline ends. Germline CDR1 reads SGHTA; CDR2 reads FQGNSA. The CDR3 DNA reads TGTGCCAGCAGCCGCGGACTTACAACGGGGGAGCAGTACTTC. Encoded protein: CASSRGLTTGEQYF.

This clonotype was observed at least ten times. The CDR3 nucleotides are TGTGCCATCAGCGGGACAGGGGACGATGGCTACACCTTC. Translating gives CAISGTGDDGYTF. V is TRBV10-3 and J is TRBJ1-2; 10 nucleotides agree with TRBD1. CDR1 is ENHRY and CDR2 is SYGVKD in the germline V gene. V shed 6 bases and J 6 bases; nucleotides not matched to a gene: 4. The length of the CDR3 is 13 residues.

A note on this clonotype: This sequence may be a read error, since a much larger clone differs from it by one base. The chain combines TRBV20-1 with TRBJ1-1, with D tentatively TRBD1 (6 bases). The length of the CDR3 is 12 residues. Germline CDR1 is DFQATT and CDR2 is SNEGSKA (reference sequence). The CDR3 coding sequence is TGCAGCGTCCTGTACAGGGTCACTGAAGCTTTCTTT. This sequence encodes CSVLYRVTEAFF.

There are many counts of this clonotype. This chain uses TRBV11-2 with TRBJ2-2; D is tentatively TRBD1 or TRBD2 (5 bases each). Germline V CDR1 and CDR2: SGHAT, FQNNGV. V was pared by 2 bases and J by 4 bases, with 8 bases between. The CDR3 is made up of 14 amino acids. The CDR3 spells CASSLRGVTGELFF. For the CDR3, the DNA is TGTGCCAGCAGCTTACGAGGGGTCACCGGGGAGCTGTTTTTT.

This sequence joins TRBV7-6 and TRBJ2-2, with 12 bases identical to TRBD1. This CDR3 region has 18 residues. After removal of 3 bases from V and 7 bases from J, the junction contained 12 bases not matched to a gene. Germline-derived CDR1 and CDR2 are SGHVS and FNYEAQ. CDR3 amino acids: CASSLPRRDRGRDGELFF. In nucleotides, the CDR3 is TGTGCCAGCAGCTTGCCCCGCCGGGACAGGGGGCGAGACGGGGAGCTGTTTTTT.

The CDR3 DNA sequence: TGCGCCAGCAGCCAAGCTGTTGCCAGGGTACGATCCGAACAGTACTTC. Translation gives CASSQAVARVRSEQYF. The V call is TRBV4-1, the J call TRBJ2-7, with D maybe TRBD1 (5 bases). V lost 1 base, J lost 10 bases, and 23 bases lay in between. This CDR3 comprises 16 residues. Germline CDR1 MGHRA, CDR2 YSYEKL.

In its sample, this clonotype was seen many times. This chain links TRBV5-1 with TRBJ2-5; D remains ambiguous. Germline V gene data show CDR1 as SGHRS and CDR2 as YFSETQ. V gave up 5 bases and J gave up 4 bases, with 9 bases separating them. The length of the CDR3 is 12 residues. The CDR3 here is CASRGFGETQYF. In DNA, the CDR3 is TGCGCCAGCAGGGGGTTTGGAGAGACCCAGTACTTC.

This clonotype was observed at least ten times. CDR3 nucleotide sequence: TGTGCCACCAGTGATCCCCTGAACTACGAGCAGTACTTC. It encodes CATSDPLNYEQYF. V and J are TRBV24-1 and TRBJ2-7; D is unresolved. This CDR3 has 13 amino acids. V lost 3 bases, J lost 3 bases, and 8 bases lay in between. CDR1 KGHDR and CDR2 SFDVKD come from the germline V gene.

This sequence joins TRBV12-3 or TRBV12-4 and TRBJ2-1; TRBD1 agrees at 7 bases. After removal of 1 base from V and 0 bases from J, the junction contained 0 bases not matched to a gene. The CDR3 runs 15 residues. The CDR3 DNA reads TGTGCCAGCAGTTTAGACAGGGGCTCCTACAATGAGCAGTTCTTC. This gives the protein CASSLDRGSYNEQFF.

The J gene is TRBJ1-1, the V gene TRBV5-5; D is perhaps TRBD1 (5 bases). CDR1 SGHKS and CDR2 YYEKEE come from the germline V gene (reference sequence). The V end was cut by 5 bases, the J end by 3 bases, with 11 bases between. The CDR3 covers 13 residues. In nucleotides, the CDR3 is TGTGCCAGCAGTTGGGGGGTGGACACTGAAGCTTTCTTT. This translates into CASSWGVDTEAFF.

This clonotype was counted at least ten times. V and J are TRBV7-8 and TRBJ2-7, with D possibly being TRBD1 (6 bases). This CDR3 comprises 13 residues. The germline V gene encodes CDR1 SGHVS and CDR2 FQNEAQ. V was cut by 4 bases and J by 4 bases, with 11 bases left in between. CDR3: CASSWDTTYEQYF. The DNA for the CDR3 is TGTGCCAGCAGCTGGGACACAACTTACGAGCAGTACTTC.

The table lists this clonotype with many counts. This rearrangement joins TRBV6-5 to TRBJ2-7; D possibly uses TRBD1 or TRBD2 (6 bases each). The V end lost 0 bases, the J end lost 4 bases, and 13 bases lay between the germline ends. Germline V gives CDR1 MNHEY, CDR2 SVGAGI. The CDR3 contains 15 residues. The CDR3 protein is CASSYSGKGGYEQYF. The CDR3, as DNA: TGTGCCAGCAGTTACTCCGGCAAGGGGGGTTACGAGCAGTACTTC.

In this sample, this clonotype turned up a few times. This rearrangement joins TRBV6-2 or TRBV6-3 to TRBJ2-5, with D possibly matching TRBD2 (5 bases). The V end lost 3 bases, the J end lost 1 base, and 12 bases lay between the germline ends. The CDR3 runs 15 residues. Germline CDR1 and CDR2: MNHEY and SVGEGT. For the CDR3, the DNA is TGTGCCAGCAGTTATGAGAACGGACTCCAAGAGACCCAGTACTTC. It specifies CASSYENGLQETQYF.

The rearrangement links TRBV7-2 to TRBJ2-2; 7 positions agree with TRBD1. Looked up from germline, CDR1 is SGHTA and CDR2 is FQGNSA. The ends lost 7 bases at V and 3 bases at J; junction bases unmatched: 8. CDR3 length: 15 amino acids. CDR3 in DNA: TGTGCCAGCAACTCGGGACAGAGGTACACCGGGGAGCTGTTTTTT. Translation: CASNSGQRYTGELFF. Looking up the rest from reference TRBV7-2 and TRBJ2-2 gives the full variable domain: GAGVSQSPSNKVTEKGKDVELRCDPISGHTALYWYRQSLGQGLEFLIYFQGNSAPDKSGLPSDRFSAERTGGSVSTLTIQRTQQEDSAVYLCASNSGQRYTGELFFGEGSRLTVL.

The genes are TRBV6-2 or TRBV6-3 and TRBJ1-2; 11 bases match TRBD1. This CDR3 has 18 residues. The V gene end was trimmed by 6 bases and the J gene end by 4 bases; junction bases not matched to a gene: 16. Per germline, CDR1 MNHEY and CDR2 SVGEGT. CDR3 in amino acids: CASSFLGTGGLIFYGYTF. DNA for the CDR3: TGTGCCAGCAGCTTTCTGGGGACAGGGGGATTGATATTCTATGGCTACACCTTC.

CDR3 sequence: CASSLGYGTYGETQYF. The CDR3 bases are TGTGCCAGCAGCTTGGGGTATGGGACCTATGGAGAGACCCAGTACTTC. This chain joins TRBV6-2 or TRBV6-3 and TRBJ2-5; D may match TRBD1 or TRBD2 (5 bases each). V dropped 6 bases and J dropped 4 bases, with 21 bases sitting between them. This CDR3 region has 16 residues. CDR1 and CDR2 (germline): MNHEY, SVGEGT.

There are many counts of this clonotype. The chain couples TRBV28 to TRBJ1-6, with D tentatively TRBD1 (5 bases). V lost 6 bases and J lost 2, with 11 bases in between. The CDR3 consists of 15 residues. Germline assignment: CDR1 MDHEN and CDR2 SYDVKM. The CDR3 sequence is CASSQGRAYNSPLHF. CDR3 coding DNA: TGTGCCAGCAGCCAGGGTAGGGCCTATAATTCACCCCTCCACTTT.